This record covers a single T cell receptor beta chain. A few counts support this clone. Its binding antigen is unknown. Base qualities are not provided; no much larger clone lies one nucleotide away. The collaborating institutions used their own protocols to collect whole blood in K2EDTA tubes. For TCRbeta analysis, collaborators shipped samples as frozen whole blood, isolated PBMCs, or DNA extracted from either of those sample types. The data were obtained in a study of blood T cell repertoires in COVID-19 (dated by TCRdb to about 2020). With regard to the full study: Samples from collaborators originated in the United States, Italy and Spain and spanned both the acute and convalescent phases of COVID-19. The prospective study material was composed of cDNA or gDNA derived from T cells, B-cell-depleted T cells, or PBMCs. Subjects who had been exposed to COVID-19, were actively infected with it, or had recovered from it provided the deeply sampled blood TCRbeta repertoires that made up the dataset. The repertoires were released in a freely available public database intended as a resource for research on the immune response to SARS-CoV-2. Samples were obtained from the ongoing ImmuneRACE study (first 160 participants) and from about 1,300 subjects provided by 6 global collaborators. A de-identified subject ID, COVID-19 status, age in years and sex were almost always included in the sample metadata. HLA class I and class II types, where available, came from metadata supplied by the sample provider rather than from assay-based typing.

The V end loses 1 base and the J end loses 9 bases, and a stretch of 16 bases separates them. CDR3 length: 16 amino acids, cysteine to phenylalanine. Only the CDR3 DNA is retained, 48 bases long and in frame from the first base. CDR1 is given as SGHAT and CDR2 as FQNNGV, both from the germline V gene. Study-wide findings and limitations: How much clinical and demographic metadata was included differed by source and by participant, and the metadata was provided uncurated.

TCRbeta CDR3 regions were amplified from genomic DNA using the immunoSEQ Assay, a bias-controlled multiplex PCR. Processing in the source paper ran as follows. Within the assay, amplification of reference gene primers was used to estimate how many nucleated cells each sample contained. To quantify the absolute abundance of each unique TCRbeta CDR3 rearrangement, sequence reads were collapsed and filtered. For each sample, productive Simpson clonality was calculated by taking the square root of Simpson's diversity index across productive rearrangements. Not all clones reach the TCRdb copy of this immuneACCESS table, which keeps in-frame sequences only. Checked studies attribute under half of the gap to unresolved V genes and leave the rest unexplained. V and J calls and clone size are as listed in that table; D and trimming were resolved from the DNA. The sample table lists about 27,000 clones, 85% to 90% of them with a count of one. Less than 5.5% of the sample is held by the ten biggest clonotypes.

This TCR derives from a man between 65 and 85 years old with active COVID-19. The sequencing sample was made of peripheral blood. The rearranged segments are TRBV11-2 and TRBJ1-6; the D segment cannot be called with confidence. The CDR3 protein sequence reads: CASSLVARVFGSPLHF. The nucleotides read TGTGCCAGCAGCTTAGTGGCGAGGGTGTTTGGTTCACCCCTCCACTTT. Joined to the reference TRBV11-2 and TRBJ1-6 proteins, this CDR3 gives the full variable domain: EAGVAQSPRYKIIEKRQSVAFWCNPISGHATLYWYQQILGQGPKLLIQFQNNGVVDDSQLPKDRFSAERLKGVDSTLKIQPAKLEDSAVYLCASSLVARVFGSPLHFGNGTRLTVT.